This T cell receptor beta chain was sequenced in a study of blood T cell repertoires in COVID-19. Study summary: In each case, the material was cDNA or gDNA derived from T cells, B-cell-depleted T cells, or PBMCs.

This CDR3 region has 12 residues. CDR1 KGHDR and CDR2 SFDVKD come from the germline V gene. V was cut by 9 bases and J by 9 bases, with 13 bases left in between. In the source study's methods: From reference gene primer amplification, estimates of nucleated cell counts were derived. Assay: immunoSEQ multiplex PCR; the TCRdb copy retains only in-frame clones and omits some. V, J and clone size are those of that table, while D and trimming were read from the DNA. The sample has about 300,000 clones; roughly 82% are singletons. The source material was peripheral blood. The sequence was collected from a woman aged 45-59 years with acute or convalescent COVID-19. The chain recombines TRBV24-1 with TRBJ2-2; maybe TRBD1 (6 bases). CDR3 region: CATSSGDRELFF. Written as DNA, the CDR3 is TGTGCCACCTCTTCAGGGGACCGGGAGCTGTTTTTT.